This entry concerns a single T cell receptor beta chain. The antigen is undetermined. Per germline, CDR1 SGHAT and CDR2 FQDESV (reference sequence). CDR3 length: 16 residues. The junction had 8 bases not matched to a gene; V was cut back by 5 bases and J by 4 bases. This sample was included in a study of identical twins. Study-level results: Monozygotic twin pairs showed more out-of-frame TCR alpha sharing than models estimated. Whereas memory repertoires showed no such difference, abundant cord blood beta clonotypes carried fewer insertions.

Each cDNA held unique molecular identifiers, and template switching gave it a universal primer site. MiXCR, run by TCRdb on the 5' RACE reads, gives a single entry per CDR3 protein. Altogether more than 400,000 distinct CDR3 sequences are present, about 15% being singletons, with the ten largest covering 0.44%. These data were likewise used in another study, on yellow fever vaccine responses in identical twins. That source adds: Reportedly, the T cell response mounted by twins to vaccine seemed partly convergent, partly personalized.

The chain employs TRBV11-1 and TRBJ2-2; 9 bases line up with TRBD2. The clonotype comes from a woman aged 18-29 years in good health. Sequenced: CD4+ T cells sorted from blood. The DNA of the CDR3 is TGTGCCAGCAGCCTCAATAGCGGGGGCCGCACCGGGGAGCTGTTTTTT. Its protein is CASSLNSGGRTGELFF.